The 14 T cell receptor beta chains below come from one sample, sequenced in a study of blood T cell repertoires in COVID-19. Repertoires were generated with immunoSEQ multiplex PCR, while TCRdb's copy carries only in-frame clones and drops some. The profile shows hundreds of thousands of clones, more than 65% of them singletons. The sequenced material came from peripheral blood. These receptors all come from an elderly woman with acute or convalescent COVID-19.

The chain carries TRBV12-2 and TRBJ2-7; the table gives TRBD2 as D, unverified against the DNA. TRBV12-2 is a pseudogene locus. The CDR3 extends over 17 amino acids. The CDR3 sequence: CASRLGGKRGRFDEQYF. The CDR3 region has the DNA TGTGCAAGTCGCTTAGGAGGCAAGCGTGGGAGGTTCGACGAGCAGTACTTC.

This clone was seen only a few times. This chain connects TRBV7-9 to TRBJ1-1; 9 bases are shared with TRBD1. With 5 bases clipped from V and 9 bases from J, the junction kept 16 bases outside the gene matches. The germline V gene has CDR1 SEHNR and CDR2 FQNEAQ (reference sequence). The CDR3 has 16 residues. CDR3 residues: CASSLGSATGGEKAFF. The CDR3 DNA is TGTGCCAGCAGCCTAGGGAGCGCGACAGGGGGAGAAAAAGCTTTCTTT.

This clone appeared a single time. V gene TRBV19 combines with J gene TRBJ1-5, with TRBD1 matching 9 bases. CDR3 size: 17 residues. Germline trimming cut 4 bases from V and 2 bases from J; bases unmatched to any gene: 9. Germline V gene lookup returns CDR1 LNHDA and CDR2 SQIVND (reference sequence). CDR3 coding DNA: TGTGCCAGTAGTACAAACAGGGGGCAGGGCGGCAATCAGCCCCAGCATTTT. Protein sequence: CASSTNRGQGGNQPQHF.

The J gene is TRBJ2-7, the V gene TRBV6-5; TRBD2 might be the D (7 bases). The V end lost 8 bases, the J end lost 3 bases, and 14 bases lay between the germline ends. The CDR3 extends over 13 amino acids. Germline V lookup: CDR1 MNHEY, CDR2 SVGAGI. CDR3 nucleotides: TGTGCCAGCCGGGGGAGGGGGGACTACGAGCAGTACTTC. Residues: CASRGRGDYEQYF.

The V call is TRBV9, the J call TRBJ2-5, with TRBD2 matching over 11 bases. This CDR3 region has 16 residues. Per germline, CDR1 SGDLS and CDR2 YYNGEE. J lost 2 bases, V lost 0 bases, and 3 bases had no gene match. CDR3 region: CASSVGSGGVQETQYF. CDR3 coding DNA: TGTGCCAGCAGCGTAGGTAGCGGGGGGGTTCAAGAGACCCAGTACTTC.

The gene calls are TRBV29-1 and TRBJ1-2, with D unclear. V shed 2 bases and J shed 8 bases, with 18 bases lying between them. The CDR3 has 14 amino acids. Germline values: CDR1 SQVTM, CDR2 ANQGSEA. The CDR3 loop is CSVETRLPGWGYTF. The CDR3 DNA reads as TGCAGCGTTGAAACCCGACTACCAGGTTGGGGCTACACCTTC.

This sequence joins TRBV7-2 and TRBJ1-5; D remains ambiguous. Germline CDR1 and CDR2: SGHTA and FQGNSA. The ends were cut back, 2 bases at V and 6 bases at J, with 11 bases in the middle. This CDR3 has 14 amino acids. The CDR3 here is CASSLHSGSQPQHF. The CDR3 DNA sequence: TGTGCCAGCAGCTTACATTCGGGGTCTCAGCCCCAGCATTTT.

This clone appeared once. This chain connects TRBV18 to TRBJ2-2, with 11 nucleotides matching TRBD2. The germline V gene encodes CDR1 KGHSH and CDR2 LQKENI. This CDR3 is built from 19 residues. V lost 3 bases and J lost 0; bases outside the gene matches: 9. The CDR3 nucleotides are TGTGCCAGCTCACCGGTGAGGACTAGCGGGTTCGCGAACACCGGGGAGCTGTTTTTT. As protein: CASSPVRTSGFANTGELFF.

The rearrangement joins TRBV3-1 (or the pseudogene TRBV3-2) to TRBJ2-1, with TRBD2 matching 16 bases. Germline lookup yields CDR1 LGHDT and CDR2 YNNKEL (reference sequence). Losses at the gene ends were 4 bases for V and 4 bases for J; bases not matched to a gene: 1. This CDR3 spans 16 amino acids. Here the CDR3 DNA reads TGTGCCAGCAGCCCGGGACTAGCGGGAGGGTACAATGAGCAGTTCTTC. As protein: CASSPGLAGGYNEQFF.

This clone was observed a single time. The gene calls are TRBV2 and TRBJ2-7; D gene uncertain. The CDR3 totals 14 residues. Germline lookup yields CDR1 SNHLY and CDR2 FYNNEI. The V end lost 10 bases, the J end lost 3 bases, and 19 bases lay between the germline ends. The CDR3 DNA sequence: TGTGCCATCGGTGGTGAGGCCCGTATCTACGAGCAGTACTTC. It specifies CAIGGEARIYEQYF.

The genes are TRBV6-5 and TRBJ2-7, with TRBD1 matching 7 bases. The CDR3 is made up of 14 amino acids. Germline CDR1 and CDR2: MNHEY and SVGAGI. V was pared by 6 bases and J by 0 bases, with 5 bases of the junction left unmatched. The CDR3 DNA follows: TGTGCCAGCAGATTCGGGACAGCCTCCTACGAGCAGTACTTC. The encoded protein is CASRFGTASYEQYF.

The chain's CDR3 is CASTLSPSGRGTGELFF. Written as DNA, the CDR3 is TGTGCCAGTACCCTCTCCCCTAGCGGGAGAGGAACCGGGGAGCTGTTTTTT. The chain combines TRBV19 with TRBJ2-2; 10 bases match TRBD2. The CDR3 runs 17 residues. The V gene's germline CDR1 is LNHDA and CDR2 SQIVND (reference sequence). V shed 7 bases, J shed 5 bases, and the junction held 13 bases outside the gene matches. The complete variable domain, with remaining parts taken from reference TRBV19 and TRBJ2-2, reads DGGITQSPKYLFRKEGQNVTLSCEQNLNHDAMYWYRQDPGQGLRLIYYSQIVNDFQKGDIAEGYSVSREKKESFPLTVTSAQKNPTAFYLCASTLSPSGRGTGELFFGEGSRLTVL.

J is TRBJ2-3 and V is TRBV30; D unresolved. Trimming left V 0 bases short and J 6 bases short, with 7 bases between. This CDR3 has 12 residues. Germline CDR1 reads GTSNPN; CDR2 reads SVGIG (reference sequence). The CDR3 sequence: CAWSVKLDTQYF. For the CDR3, the DNA is TGTGCCTGGAGTGTTAAACTGGATACGCAGTATTTT. Looking up the rest from reference TRBV30 and TRBJ2-3 gives the full variable domain: SQTIHQWPATLVQPVGSPLSLECTVEGTSNPNLYWYRQAAGRGLQLLFYSVGIGQISSEVPQNLSASRPQDRQFILSSKKLLLSDSGFYLCAWSVKLDTQYFGPGTRLTVL.

The chain recombines TRBV7-3 with TRBJ2-2; 9 bases fit TRBD2. Per germline, CDR1 SGHTA and CDR2 FQGTGA. The CDR3 is made up of 16 amino acids. The V segment lost 0 bases and the J segment 6 bases; nucleotides outside the gene matches: 5. The CDR3 DNA follows: TGTGCCAGCAGCTTAACGGCTAGCGGGGTCCCCGGGGAGCTGTTTTTT. Translating it yields CASSLTASGVPGELFF.